These 26 T cell receptor beta chains share one sample of origin, sequenced in a study of T cells in Graves' hyperthyroidism and ophthalmopathy. The source material, RNA transcripts, was used to amplify TCR beta CDR3 regions. The HTBI primer set served for first-round RT-PCR of the TCR CDR3. TCRdb called the multiplex PCR reads again in MiXCR, with one record for every CDR3 protein. This table has about 46,000 distinct CDR3 sequences, roughly 50% appearing once. The sample comprised peripheral blood or thyroid tissue (not recorded which). These receptor sequences come from a woman between 50 and 59 years old with Graves' hyperthyroidism.

This clonotype occurred many times. V gene TRBV9 combines with J gene TRBJ2-3; no firm D call. The CDR3 is 15 residues long. The V end was cut by 0 bases, the J end by 2 bases, with 10 bases between. CDR1 and CDR2 from the germline V gene are SGDLS and YYNGEE. The CDR3 DNA reads as TGTGCCAGCAGCGTAGATGGGCGATTCACAGATACGCAGTATTTT. Its translation is CASSVDGRFTDTQYF. The entire variable domain, with the rest obtained from reference TRBV9 and TRBJ2-3, is as follows: DSGVTQTPKHLITATGQRVTLRCSPRSGDLSVYWYQQSLDQGLQFLIQYYNGEERAKGNILERFSAQQFPDLHSELNLSSLELGDSALYFCASSVDGRFTDTQYFGPGTRLTVL.

The chain combines TRBV7-2 with TRBJ2-7; D is perhaps TRBD1 or TRBD2 (5 bases each). Germline CDR1 SGHTA, CDR2 FQGNSA. This CDR3 contains 14 residues. The ends were cut back, 3 bases at V and 2 bases at J, with 11 bases in the middle. The CDR3 nucleotides are TGTGCCAGCAGCTTTTCGGGACCACCCTACGAGCAGTACTTC. Protein product: CASSFSGPPYEQYF.

This clonotype appeared many times. The chain combines TRBV6-2 or TRBV6-3 with TRBJ1-5, with 12 bases aligning to TRBD1. Trimming cost V 8 bases and J 6 bases; bases outside gene matches: 2. The germline V gene has CDR1 MNHEY and CDR2 SVGEGT. The CDR3 is 13 amino acids. CDR3 in amino acids: CASGTGGFQPQHF. CDR3 in DNA: TGTGCCAGCGGGACAGGGGGCTTTCAGCCCCAGCATTTT.

V gene TRBV20-1 combines with J gene TRBJ2-7; TRBD2 matches at 8 bases. CDR1 DFQATT and CDR2 SNEGSKA come from the germline V gene (reference sequence). Germline trimming cut 3 bases from V and 6 bases from J; bases unmatched to any gene: 7. The CDR3 runs 13 residues. In DNA, the CDR3 is TGCAGTGCTAGGAGGAGCGGGGGCTCCGAGCAGTACTTC. Translation gives CSARRSGGSEQYF.

This clonotype was seen repeatedly, ten times or more. V gene TRBV20-1 combines with J gene TRBJ2-3, with D perhaps TRBD2 (5 bases). CDR3 size: 13 residues. Trimming stripped 3 bases from V and 3 bases from J, with 10 bases between. Germline V gives CDR1 DFQATT, CDR2 SNEGSKA (reference sequence). The CDR3 here is CSARVALTDTQYF. CDR3 bases: TGCAGTGCTAGGGTAGCGCTGACAGATACGCAGTATTTT.

The chain couples TRBV20-1 to TRBJ1-4; 8 bases fit TRBD1. This CDR3 has 15 residues. V gave up 1 base and J gave up 5 bases; unmatched junction bases: 6. Germline loops: CDR1 DFQATT, CDR2 SNEGSKA (reference sequence). CDR3: CSARGAGGLNEKLFF. The CDR3 nucleotides are TGCAGTGCTAGAGGGGCAGGGGGCCTAAATGAAAAACTGTTTTTT.

The table lists this clonotype with many counts. The chain couples TRBV7-9 to TRBJ1-2; no clear D. Germline CDR1 reads SEHNR; CDR2 reads FQNEAQ (reference sequence). This CDR3 comprises 13 residues. V was clipped by 5 bases and J by 4 bases, with 11 bases between them. The CDR3 sequence is CASSPQVGYGYTF. The CDR3 nucleotides are TGTGCCAGCAGCCCTCAAGTAGGCTATGGCTACACCTTC.

A remark on this clonotype: Because the CDR3 is missing its conserved closing phenylalanine or tryptophan, this is likely a read error. Because the CDR3's place on the DNA is in doubt, the DNA is left out and the CDR3 is given as listed by TCRdb. This sequence joins TRBV7-9 and TRBJ2-5. CDR1 SEHNR and CDR2 FQNEAQ come from the germline V gene (reference sequence). Inclusive of both ends, the CDR3 amounts to 8 amino acids. CDR3 loop: CASRTPYS.

About this clonotype itself: A much bigger clone sits one base away, suggesting this may be a read error. This CDR3 is missing its conserved last phenylalanine or tryptophan, likely due to a read error. The V and J genes are TRBV28 and TRBJ1-4; the D gene is possibly TRBD1 (5 bases). CDR1 and CDR2 (germline): MDHEN, SYDVKM. The germline V and J ends were trimmed by 7 bases and 7 bases, with 16 bases remaining between them. CDR3 length: 14 residues. The CDR3, as DNA: TGTGCCAGCAATAGGGGAGCGTCGGGTGAAAAACTGTTTTCT. This codes for CASNRGASGEKLFS.

The chain employs TRBV29-1 and TRBJ1-2, with TRBD1 as a possible D gene (5 bases). Germline CDR1 and CDR2: SQVTM and ANQGSEA. The CDR3 length is 11 residues. The CDR3 DNA reads as TGCAGTTTTGGGGGGACCTATGGCTACACCTTC. It encodes CSFGGTYGYTF.

In this sample, this clonotype turned up many times. The chain uses TRBV28 and TRBJ1-1, with a weak D call TRBD1 (5 bases). The CDR3 has 15 amino acids. The V end was cut by 6 bases, the J end by 0 bases, with 14 bases between. Germline V gene data show CDR1 as MDHEN and CDR2 as SYDVKM. The CDR3: CASSTGPPLNTEAFF. The CDR3, as DNA: TGTGCCAGCAGCACAGGCCCACCTTTGAACACTGAAGCTTTCTTT.

The gene calls are TRBV29-1 and TRBJ1-6; D is possibly TRBD1 (5 bases). V was shortened by 3 bases and J by 10 bases, with 10 bases between the two germline ends. There are 12 residues in the CDR3. Germline assignment: CDR1 SQVTM and CDR2 ANQGSEA. The CDR3 DNA reads as TGCAGCGTTGAGGGGAGGGACTCACCCCTCCACTTT. Protein product: CSVEGRDSPLHF.

The chain links TRBV7-8 to TRBJ2-5; tentatively, D is TRBD1 (5 bases). Germline assignment: CDR1 SGHVS and CDR2 FQNEAQ. Trimming took 2 bases from V and 2 from J, leaving 12 bases between them. The CDR3 contains 15 residues. CDR3 loop: CASSLIRGRQETQYF. CDR3 DNA: TGTGCCAGCAGCTTAATAAGGGGTCGGCAAGAGACCCAGTACTTC.

This sequence joins TRBV24-1 and TRBJ2-1; D unclear. The germline CDR1 and CDR2 sequences are KGHDR and SFDVKD. The V end lost 7 bases, the J end lost 10 bases, and 16 bases lay between the germline ends. The CDR3 sequence is 13 residues long. The DNA for the CDR3 is TGTGCCACCAGGCAAGGTGGCGACCTCGAGCAGTTCTTC. Its protein product is CATRQGGDLEQFF.

This clonotype was detected many times. The V gene is TRBV6-1, the J gene TRBJ1-4; no clear D gene. V gave up 8 bases and J gave up 7 bases, with 8 bases separating them. CDR3 length: 11 amino acids. Germline CDR1 is MNHNS and CDR2 is SASEGT. In nucleotides, the CDR3 is TGTGCCAGCGCAACGGGTGAAAAACTGTTTTTT. Translating gives CASATGEKLFF.

This clonotype was recorded at least ten times. The chain combines TRBV29-1 with TRBJ2-5; D gene ambiguous. The CDR3 has 13 residues. The germline CDR1 and CDR2 sequences are SQVTM and ANQGSEA. With 3 bases removed from V and 2 bases from J, the gap between germline ends came to 10 bases. The CDR3 is CSVEVIVQETQYF. CDR3 nucleotides: TGCAGCGTTGAGGTCATCGTACAAGAGACCCAGTACTTC.

This clonotype was observed many times. The chain recombines TRBV19 with TRBJ2-2; maybe TRBD1 (5 bases). Germline V gene data show CDR1 as LNHDA and CDR2 as SQIVND (reference sequence). Deletions cut 6 bases from V and 3 bases from J, with 14 bases between. The CDR3 covers 15 residues. DNA of the CDR3: TGTGCCAGTAGGGTAGGGGCGCAGGACACCGGGGAGCTGTTTTTT. It specifies CASRVGAQDTGELFF.

The chain carries TRBV15 and TRBJ2-5; the match to TRBD2 covers 8 bases. V was pared by 7 bases and J by 1 base, with 8 bases of the junction left unmatched. Germline V lookup: CDR1 LNHNV, CDR2 YYDKDF (reference sequence). The CDR3 extends over 15 amino acids. Here the CDR3 DNA reads TGTGCCACCACCGAAGGCGGGGGGCGCCAAGAGACCCAGTACTTC. This translates into CATTEGGGRQETQYF. Complete variable domain (other parts from reference TRBV15 and TRBJ2-5): DAMVIQNPRYQVTQFGKPVTLSCSQTLNHNVMYWYQQKSSQAPKLLFHYYDKDFNNEADTPDNFQSRRPNTSFCFLDIRSPGLGDTAMYLCATTEGGGRQETQYFGPGTRLLVL.

The rearrangement uses TRBV20-1 and TRBJ2-7, with TRBD2 matching over 15 bases. The CDR3 is made up of 18 amino acids. J gave up 1 base and V 4 bases, and 11 bases lay outside the gene matches. Germline V gene sequence: CDR1 DFQATT, CDR2 SNEGSKA (reference sequence). CDR3 sequence: CSAIAGTSGRHSSYEQYF. CDR3 sequence (DNA): TGCAGTGCTATTGCCGGGACTAGCGGGAGGCACTCTTCCTACGAGCAGTACTTC.

The V and J genes are TRBV10-3 and TRBJ2-7; D is perhaps TRBD2 (5 bases). The CDR3 spans 12 residues. Trimming left V 5 bases short and J 9 bases short, with 14 bases between. CDR1 is ENHRY, CDR2 SYGVKD, per germline. CDR3 DNA: TGTGCCATCAGTATTGAGGGCTTTGGGCAGTACTTC. Residues: CAISIEGFGQYF.

The chain links TRBV7-2 to TRBJ2-5; 9 positions match TRBD2. The V and J ends lost 2 bases and 1 base, in that order; junction bases with no gene match: 5. CDR3 length: 16 residues. Per germline, CDR1 SGHTA and CDR2 FQGNSA. Written as DNA, the CDR3 is TGTGCCAGCAGCTTATTGGGTAGCGGGGGCCAAGAGACCCAGTACTTC. It is translated as CASSLLGSGGQETQYF.

The table lists this clonotype with many counts. The chain combines TRBV6-5 with TRBJ2-7; 12 bases are shared with TRBD1. The trim removed 6 bases at V and 4 bases at J, leaving 4 bases unmatched. The CDR3 is made up of 14 amino acids. Germline assignment: CDR1 MNHEY and CDR2 SVGAGI. The CDR3 bases are TGTGCCAGCAGCCGGGACAGGGGGCAGTACGAGCAGTACTTC. Its translation is CASSRDRGQYEQYF.

Many counts were recorded for this clonotype. V usage is TRBV4-1 and J usage is TRBJ1-1; a weak D match, TRBD1 (6 bases). Germline loops: CDR1 MGHRA, CDR2 YSYEKL. V dropped 1 base and J dropped 1 base, with 10 bases sitting between them. This CDR3 region has 15 residues. The CDR3 reads CASSQVGGQNTEAFF. The CDR3 DNA reads as TGCGCCAGCAGCCAAGTCGGGGGACAGAACACTGAAGCTTTCTTT.

In its sample, this clonotype was seen many times. The chain employs TRBV28 and TRBJ2-5; maybe TRBD2 (5 bases). The V and J ends lost 5 bases and 1 base respectively, with 14 bases between them. Germline loops: CDR1 MDHEN, CDR2 SYDVKM. CDR3 length: 15 amino acids. This CDR3 is CASSHYSGSQETQYF. For the CDR3, the DNA is TGTGCCAGCAGTCATTATTCGGGAAGCCAAGAGACCCAGTACTTC.

This clonotype was observed at least ten times. This chain joins TRBV27 and TRBJ1-1; no reliable D call. Trimming shortened V by 7 bases and J by 10 bases, and 4 bases separated the two germline ends. Germline V CDR1 and CDR2: MNHEY, SMNVEV (reference sequence). This CDR3 has 8 amino acids. The CDR3 is CASIPAFF. In DNA form, the CDR3 reads TGTGCCAGCATCCCAGCTTTCTTT.

Many counts were recorded for this clonotype. This chain connects TRBV20-1 to TRBJ2-7; TRBD2 agrees at 10 bases. The CDR3 length is 16 residues. With 3 bases clipped from V and 1 base from J, the junction kept 9 bases outside the gene matches. CDR1 and CDR2 (germline): DFQATT, SNEGSKA (reference sequence). In DNA, the CDR3 is TGCAGTGCTAGCAAAGCGGGAGGGCCCTTTTCCTACGAGCAGTACTTC. Translated: CSASKAGGPFSYEQYF.